The 5 T cell receptor beta chains listed next were all sequenced from one sample in a study of blood T cell repertoires in COVID-19. Sequencing used immunoSEQ multiplex PCR; TCRdb keeps in-frame clones, though not all of them. The data contain some 37,000 clones, approximately 90% of them singletons. Sequencing was done on a sample of peripheral blood. These receptors originate from a man aged 50 or older in a cohort sampled during active COVID-19.

The chain employs TRBV19 and TRBJ2-2, with 8 bases matching TRBD1. There are 17 residues in the CDR3. Germline trimming cut 7 bases from V and 4 bases from J; bases unmatched to any gene: 14. The germline V gene has CDR1 LNHDA and CDR2 SQIVND (reference sequence). The CDR3 DNA sequence: TGTGCCAGTACTTCTCGTTGGACAGGGCGTACCACCGGGGAGCTGTTTTTT. Protein product: CASTSRWTGRTTGELFF. The complete variable domain, with remaining parts taken from reference TRBV19 and TRBJ2-2, reads DGGITQSPKYLFRKEGQNVTLSCEQNLNHDAMYWYRQDPGQGLRLIYYSQIVNDFQKGDIAEGYSVSREKKESFPLTVTSAQKNPTAFYLCASTSRWTGRTTGELFFGEGSRLTVL.

This clone was counted a single time. CDR3 coding DNA: TGCGCCAGCAGACTGGGACAGGGGGACAATTCACCCCTCCACTTT. It specifies CASRLGQGDNSPLHF. The gene calls are TRBV5-1 and TRBJ1-6, with TRBD1 identical over 11 bases. The CDR3 spans 15 residues. The trim removed 5 bases at V and 7 bases at J, leaving 5 bases unmatched. Looked up from germline, CDR1 is SGHRS and CDR2 is YFSETQ.

This CDR3 is CASSRPDRGGYGYTF. For the CDR3, the DNA is TGTGCCAGCAGCCGACCGGACAGGGGGGGCTATGGCTACACCTTC. The chain carries TRBV3-1 (or the pseudogene TRBV3-2) and TRBJ1-2, with TRBD1 matching over 10 bases. This CDR3 has 15 residues. CDR1 and CDR2 from the germline V gene are LGHDT and YNNKEL (reference sequence). The V gene end was trimmed by 4 bases and the J gene end by 4 bases; junction bases not matched to a gene: 6.

The V gene is TRBV10-3, the J gene TRBJ2-7; 11 positions match TRBD2. CDR1 and CDR2 (germline): ENHRY, SYGVKD. The CDR3 sequence is 11 residues long. V was pared by 10 bases and J by 5 bases, with 1 base of the junction left unmatched. The CDR3 loop reads CATSGGNEQYF. As DNA, the CDR3 is TGTGCCACTAGCGGGGGGAACGAGCAGTACTTC.

This chain uses TRBV5-1 with TRBJ1-2, with 7 positions matching TRBD1. Germline V CDR1 and CDR2: SGHRS, YFSETQ. V shed 1 base, J shed 3 bases, and the junction held 0 bases outside the gene matches. The CDR3 spans 13 residues. The chain's CDR3 is CASSLQGDYGYTF. As DNA, the CDR3 is TGCGCCAGCAGCTTGCAGGGGGACTATGGCTACACCTTC.